The 10 T cell receptor beta chains presented below share a single source sample, sequenced in a study of monozygotic twins with inflammatory bowel disease. TCRdb reprocessed the 5' RACE reads and stores each CDR3 protein as one record, lacking DNA. Across 120,000 to 150,000 distinct CDR3 sequences, the top ten clones capture around 2.5% of the sample. The sequencing sample was made of blood. These receptors were taken from a human donor with ulcerative colitis or Crohn's disease, or a healthy co-twin of an affected twin (not recorded which).

This chain uses TRBV20-1 with TRBJ2-1; TCRdb's D call of TRBD1 is untestable without DNA. CDR3 length: 17 amino acids. Germline-derived CDR1 and CDR2 are DFQATT and SNEGSKA (reference sequence). CDR3 protein: CSASTAGALLSYNEQFF.

V gene TRBV11-1 combines with J gene TRBJ2-1; there is no DNA to check the TCRdb D call of TRBD2. This CDR3 comprises 18 residues. CDR1 SGHAT and CDR2 FQDESV come from the germline V gene (reference sequence). This chain's CDR3 is CASSLVVSSGGAYNEQFF.

This sequence joins TRBV21-1 and TRBJ2-1; there is no DNA to check the TCRdb D call of TRBD1. TRBV21-1 is a pseudogene segment. This CDR3 region has 18 residues. The chain's CDR3 is CASSKADYRYLRGHEQFF.

The CDR3 here is CASSLSPGTSGYTF. This chain links TRBV7-2 with TRBJ1-2. Per germline, CDR1 SGHTA and CDR2 FQGNSA. The CDR3 has 14 amino acids.

V and J are TRBV6-2 or TRBV6-3 and TRBJ1-1; TCRdb picks TRBD1, but there is no DNA to check that call. The V gene's germline CDR1 is MNHEY and CDR2 SVGEGT. The CDR3 is 15 amino acids. The CDR3 loop is CASSYGGSEYTEAFF.

The chain combines TRBV5-1 with TRBJ2-7; TCRdb's assignment of TRBD2 cannot be checked, as there is no DNA. This CDR3 is built from 16 residues. Germline lookup yields CDR1 SGHRS and CDR2 YFSETQ. CDR3 loop: CASSLWLAGDNYEQYF.

The chain has TRBV4-2 and TRBJ2-2; the TRBD2 assignment by TCRdb is unverifiable without DNA. The CDR3 length is 16 residues. Germline lookup yields CDR1 LGHNA and CDR2 YNFKEQ. The CDR3 loop reads CASSSGLAGYTGELFF.

The chain joins TRBV9 to TRBJ2-5; the D gene TCRdb calls, TRBD2, cannot be checked with no DNA. From germline, CDR1 is SGDLS and CDR2 YYNGEE. The CDR3 runs to 16 residues. The CDR3 sequence is CASSVESLAAQETQYF.

The gene calls are TRBV6-5 and TRBJ2-1. The CDR3 spans 12 residues. Germline CDR1 reads MNHEY; CDR2 reads SVGAGI. The CDR3 sequence: CASKGSYNEQFF.

The J gene is TRBJ2-1, the V gene TRBV24-1. Germline CDR1 and CDR2: KGHDR and SFDVKD. The CDR3 extends over 12 amino acids. The CDR3 spells CATSDLLDEQFF.